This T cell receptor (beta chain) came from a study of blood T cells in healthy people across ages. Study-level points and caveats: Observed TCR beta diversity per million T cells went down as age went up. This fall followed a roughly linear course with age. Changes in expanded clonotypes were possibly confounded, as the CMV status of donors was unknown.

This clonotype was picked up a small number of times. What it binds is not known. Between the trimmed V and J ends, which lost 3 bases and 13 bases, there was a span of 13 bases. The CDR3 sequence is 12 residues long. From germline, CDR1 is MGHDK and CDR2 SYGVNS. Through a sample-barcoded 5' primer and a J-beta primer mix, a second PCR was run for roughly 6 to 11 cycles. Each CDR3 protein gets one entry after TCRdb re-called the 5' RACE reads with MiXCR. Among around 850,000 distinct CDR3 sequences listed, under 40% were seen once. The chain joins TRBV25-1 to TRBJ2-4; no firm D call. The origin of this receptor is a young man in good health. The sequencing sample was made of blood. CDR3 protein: CASSDPGEGQYF. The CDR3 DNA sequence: TGTGCCAGCAGTGACCCCGGCGAAGGGCAGTACTTC.